Here is one TCR beta chain with its context. Its cognate antigen is unknown. CDR1 and CDR2 from the germline V gene are LNHNV and YYDKDF (reference sequence). This CDR3 region has 16 residues. V shed 0 bases and J 8 bases; nucleotides not matched to a gene: 9. The data derive from a study of post-analysis software for immune sequencing data. The study's findings and limits: Significantly decreased normalized Chao1 diversity was recorded for multiple sclerosis patients relative to controls. Included in a set of a handful of TRBV segments more frequent in patients than controls were TRBV5-6, TRBV5-1 and TRBV20-1.

Libraries were made from TCR beta cDNA, and they carried unique molecular identifiers. TCRdb processed the PCR reads anew with MiXCR; each CDR3 protein has one entry. The sample lists 750,000 to 950,000 distinct CDR3 sequences, approximately 50% seen once, with approximately 4.3% in the top ten. Sequencing input: blood. The chain combines TRBV15 with TRBJ1-4; 7 bases fit TRBD1. The TCR sequence derives from a girl aged 5-17 years with multiple sclerosis. The CDR3 loop reads CATSRDPTGRGEKLFF. In DNA, the CDR3 is TGTGCCACCAGCAGAGATCCGACAGGGAGGGGAGAAAAACTGTTTTTT.